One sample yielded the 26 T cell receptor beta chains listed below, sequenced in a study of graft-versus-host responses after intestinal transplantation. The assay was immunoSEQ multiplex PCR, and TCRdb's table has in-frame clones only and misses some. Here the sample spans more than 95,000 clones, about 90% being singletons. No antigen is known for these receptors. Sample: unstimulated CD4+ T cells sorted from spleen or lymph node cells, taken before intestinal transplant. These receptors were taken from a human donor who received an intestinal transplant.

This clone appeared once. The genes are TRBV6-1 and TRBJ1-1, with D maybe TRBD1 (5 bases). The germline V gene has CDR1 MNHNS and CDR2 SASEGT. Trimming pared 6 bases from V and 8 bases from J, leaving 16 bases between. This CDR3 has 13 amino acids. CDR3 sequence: CASRPLGTYEAFF. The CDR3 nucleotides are TGTGCCAGCAGGCCCCTCGGGACCTACGAAGCTTTCTTT.

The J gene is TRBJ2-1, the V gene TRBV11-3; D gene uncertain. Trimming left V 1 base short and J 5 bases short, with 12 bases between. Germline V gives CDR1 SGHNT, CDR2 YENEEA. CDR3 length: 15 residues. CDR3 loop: CASSLAFTGNNEQFF. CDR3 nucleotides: TGTGCCAGCAGCTTAGCGTTTACTGGAAACAATGAGCAGTTCTTC. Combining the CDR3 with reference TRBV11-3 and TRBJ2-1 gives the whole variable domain EAGVVQSPRYKIIEKKQPVAFWCNPISGHNTLYWYLQNLGQGPELLIRYENEEAVDDSQLPKDRFSAERLKGVDSTLKIQPAELGDSAVYLCASSLAFTGNNEQFFGPGTRLTVL.

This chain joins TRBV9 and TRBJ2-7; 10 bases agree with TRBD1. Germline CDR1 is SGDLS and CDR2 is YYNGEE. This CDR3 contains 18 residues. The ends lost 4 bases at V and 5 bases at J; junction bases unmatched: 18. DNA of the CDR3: TGTGCCAGCAGCACCTCCCCATCTGGGGGACAGGGGTTCGACGAGCAGTACTTC. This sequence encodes CASSTSPSGGQGFDEQYF.

The CDR3 loop reads CASNTQGTSDYYEQYF. The CDR3 coding sequence is TGTGCCAGCAACACTCAAGGGACTAGCGATTACTACGAGCAGTACTTC. The chain links TRBV28 to TRBJ2-7; 10 bases match TRBD2. The V and J ends lost 7 bases and 3 bases, in that order; junction bases with no gene match: 12. Germline CDR1 reads MDHEN; CDR2 reads SYDVKM. The CDR3 consists of 16 residues.

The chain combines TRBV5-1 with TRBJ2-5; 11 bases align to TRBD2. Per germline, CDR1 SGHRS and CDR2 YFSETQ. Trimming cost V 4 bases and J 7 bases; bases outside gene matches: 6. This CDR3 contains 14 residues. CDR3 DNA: TGCGCCAGCAGCAGACTAGCGGGGAGTGGGACCCAGTACTTC. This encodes CASSRLAGSGTQYF.

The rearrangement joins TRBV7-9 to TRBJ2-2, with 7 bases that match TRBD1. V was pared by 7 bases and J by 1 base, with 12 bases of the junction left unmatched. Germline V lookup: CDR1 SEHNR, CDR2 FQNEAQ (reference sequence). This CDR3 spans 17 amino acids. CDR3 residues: CASILGAQGMNTGELFF. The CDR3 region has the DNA TGTGCCAGCATACTAGGGGCACAGGGGATGAACACCGGGGAGCTGTTTTTT.

The CDR3 nucleotides read TGTGCCAGCAGCTTAACTATGGGACGGCTGTTTTTT. This translates into CASSLTMGRLFF. The V and J genes are TRBV5-4 and TRBJ1-4; tentatively, D is TRBD1 (5 bases). CDR1 and CDR2 from the germline V gene are SGHNT and YYREEE (reference sequence). CDR3 length: 12 amino acids. V lost 2 bases and J 14 bases, leaving 13 bases between the germline ends.

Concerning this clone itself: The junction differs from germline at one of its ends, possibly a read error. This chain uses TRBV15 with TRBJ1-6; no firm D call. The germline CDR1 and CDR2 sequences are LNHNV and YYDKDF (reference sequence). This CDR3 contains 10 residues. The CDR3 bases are TGTGCCACCAGCAGTTCCGGGTGGGGCTTT. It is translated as CATSSSGWGF.

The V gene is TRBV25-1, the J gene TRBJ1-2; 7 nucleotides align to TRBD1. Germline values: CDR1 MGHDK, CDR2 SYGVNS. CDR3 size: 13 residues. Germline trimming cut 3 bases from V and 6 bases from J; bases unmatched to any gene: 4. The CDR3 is CASSERQGNGYTF. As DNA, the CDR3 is TGTGCCAGCAGTGAGAGACAGGGCAATGGCTACACCTTC.

DNA for the CDR3: TGTGCCAGCGGTTTGGGACAGGCTGGAAATTCACCCCTCCACTTT. The encoded protein is CASGLGQAGNSPLHF. The chain uses TRBV7-2 and TRBJ1-6, with TRBD1 matching over 8 bases. The V and J ends lost 8 bases and 7 bases, in that order; junction bases with no gene match: 10. The CDR3 has 15 amino acids. Germline lookup yields CDR1 SGHTA and CDR2 FQGNSA.

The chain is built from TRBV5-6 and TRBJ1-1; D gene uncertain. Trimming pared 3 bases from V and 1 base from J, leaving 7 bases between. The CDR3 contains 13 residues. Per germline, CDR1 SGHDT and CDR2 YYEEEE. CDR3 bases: TGTGCCAGCAGCTGGGCGGGGAACACTGAAGCTTTCTTT. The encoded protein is CASSWAGNTEAFF.

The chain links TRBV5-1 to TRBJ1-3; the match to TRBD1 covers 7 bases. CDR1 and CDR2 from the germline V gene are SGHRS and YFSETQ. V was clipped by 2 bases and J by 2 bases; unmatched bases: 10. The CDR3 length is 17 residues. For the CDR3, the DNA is TGCGCCAGCAGCTTAACCCCGACAGGGACCCCTGGAAACACCATATATTTT. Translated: CASSLTPTGTPGNTIYF.

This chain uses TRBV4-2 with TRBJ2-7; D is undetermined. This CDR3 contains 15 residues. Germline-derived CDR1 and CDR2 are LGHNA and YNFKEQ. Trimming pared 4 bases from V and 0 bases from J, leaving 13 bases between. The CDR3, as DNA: TGTGCCAGCAGCCCCGCCTGGCTGAACTCCTACGAGCAGTACTTC. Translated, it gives CASSPAWLNSYEQYF.

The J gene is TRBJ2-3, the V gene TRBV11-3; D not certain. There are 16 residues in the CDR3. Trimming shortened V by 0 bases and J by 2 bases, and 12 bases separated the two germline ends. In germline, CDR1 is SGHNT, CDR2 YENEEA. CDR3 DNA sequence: TGTGCCAGCAGCTTAGATCGTCCACCTCACACAGATACGCAGTATTTT. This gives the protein CASSLDRPPHTDTQYF.

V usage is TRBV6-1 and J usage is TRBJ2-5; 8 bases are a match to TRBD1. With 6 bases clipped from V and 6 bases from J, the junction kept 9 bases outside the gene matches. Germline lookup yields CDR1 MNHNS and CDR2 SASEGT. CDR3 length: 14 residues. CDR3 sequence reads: CASRVQGVGKTQYF. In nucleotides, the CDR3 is TGTGCCAGCAGAGTACAGGGGGTGGGGAAGACCCAGTACTTC.

The CDR3 bases are TGTGCCAGCAGTTACTCGACTCCTAGCACAGATACGCAGTATTTT. Protein: CASSYSTPSTDTQYF. The V call is TRBV6-6, the J call TRBJ2-3; no clear D. The length of the CDR3 is 15 residues. The germline gives CDR1 MNHNY, CDR2 SVGAGI (reference sequence). Trimming removed 0 bases from V and 0 bases from J, with 7 bases in between.

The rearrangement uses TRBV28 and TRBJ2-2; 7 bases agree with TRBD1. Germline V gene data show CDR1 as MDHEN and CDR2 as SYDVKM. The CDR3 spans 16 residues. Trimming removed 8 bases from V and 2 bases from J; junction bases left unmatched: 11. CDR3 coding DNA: TGTGCCAGCGTAGGGCTGGGACAGCAAAACACCGGGGAGCTGTTTTTT. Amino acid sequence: CASVGLGQQNTGELFF.

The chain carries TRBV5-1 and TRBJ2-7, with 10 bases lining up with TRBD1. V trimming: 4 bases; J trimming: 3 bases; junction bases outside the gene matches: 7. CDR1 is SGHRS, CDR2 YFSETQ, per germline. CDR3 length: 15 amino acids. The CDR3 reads CASSVNRDRGYEQYF. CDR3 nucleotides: TGCGCCAGCAGCGTAAACCGGGACAGGGGCTACGAGCAGTACTTC.

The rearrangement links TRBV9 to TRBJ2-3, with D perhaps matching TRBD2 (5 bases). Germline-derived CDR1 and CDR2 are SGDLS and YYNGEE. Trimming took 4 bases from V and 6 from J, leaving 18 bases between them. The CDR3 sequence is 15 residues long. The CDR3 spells CASSLPSGSGDTQYF. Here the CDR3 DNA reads TGTGCCAGCAGCCTACCGAGCGGATCCGGGGATACGCAGTATTTT.

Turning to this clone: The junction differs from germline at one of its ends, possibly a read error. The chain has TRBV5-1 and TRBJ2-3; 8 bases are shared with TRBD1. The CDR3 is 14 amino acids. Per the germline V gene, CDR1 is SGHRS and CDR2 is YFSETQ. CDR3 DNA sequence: TGCGTCAGCAGCCGGGACAGGAGCACAGATACGCAGTATTTT. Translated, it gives CVSSRDRSTDTQYF. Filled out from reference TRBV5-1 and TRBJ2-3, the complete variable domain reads KAGVTQTPRYLIKTRGQQVTLSCSPISGHRSVSWYQQTPGQGLQFLFEYFSETQRNKGNFPGRFSGRQFSNSRSEMNVSTLELGDSALYLCVSSRDRSTDTQYFGPGTRLTVL.

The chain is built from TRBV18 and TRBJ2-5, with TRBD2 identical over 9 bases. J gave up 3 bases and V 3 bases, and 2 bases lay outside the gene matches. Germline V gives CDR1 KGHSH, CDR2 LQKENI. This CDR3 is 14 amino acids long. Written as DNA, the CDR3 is TGTGCCAGCTCACCGACTAGCGGAGAAGAGACCCAGTACTTC. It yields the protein CASSPTSGEETQYF.

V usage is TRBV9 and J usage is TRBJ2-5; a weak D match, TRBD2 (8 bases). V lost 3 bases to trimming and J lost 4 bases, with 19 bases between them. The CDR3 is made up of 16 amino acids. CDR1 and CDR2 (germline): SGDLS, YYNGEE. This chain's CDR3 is CASSAGGLVSLETQYF. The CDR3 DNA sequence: TGTGCCAGCAGCGCAGGGGGACTAGTCAGTTTAGAGACCCAGTACTTC. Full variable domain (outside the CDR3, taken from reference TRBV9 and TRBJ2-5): DSGVTQTPKHLITATGQRVTLRCSPRSGDLSVYWYQQSLDQGLQFLIQYYNGEERAKGNILERFSAQQFPDLHSELNLSSLELGDSALYFCASSAGGLVSLETQYFGPGTRLLVL.

CDR3 sequence reads: CASSVDSPQPQHF. CDR3 in DNA: TGTGCCAGCTCCGTGGACAGTCCTCAGCCCCAGCATTTT. The V and J genes are TRBV18 and TRBJ1-5, with TRBD1 as a possible D gene (6 bases). V was pared by 6 bases and J by 6 bases, with 12 bases between. The V gene's germline CDR1 is KGHSH and CDR2 LQKENI. CDR3 length: 13 residues.

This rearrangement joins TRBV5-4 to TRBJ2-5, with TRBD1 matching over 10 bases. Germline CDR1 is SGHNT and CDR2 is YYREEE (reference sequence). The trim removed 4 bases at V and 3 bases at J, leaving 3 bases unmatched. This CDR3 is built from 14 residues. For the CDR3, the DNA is TGTGCCAGCAGCCCGACAGGGGGCGAAGAGACCCAGTACTTC. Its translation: CASSPTGGEETQYF.

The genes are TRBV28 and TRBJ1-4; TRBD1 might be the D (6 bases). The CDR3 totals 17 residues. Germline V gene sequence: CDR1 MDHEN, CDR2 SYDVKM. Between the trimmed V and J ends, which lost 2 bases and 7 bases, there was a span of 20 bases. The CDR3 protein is CASSLNQGSGYSEKLFF. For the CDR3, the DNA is TGTGCCAGCAGTTTAAACCAGGGGTCAGGGTATAGTGAAAAACTGTTTTTT.

The CDR3 region has the DNA TGTGCCATCAGTGGGGAGACAGGGATCCAAGAGACCCAGTACTTC. The encoded protein is CAISGETGIQETQYF. V and J are TRBV10-3 and TRBJ2-5; 7 nucleotides agree with TRBD1. Germline trimming cut 4 bases from V and 1 base from J; bases unmatched to any gene: 6. Germline V lookup: CDR1 ENHRY, CDR2 SYGVKD. The CDR3 has 15 residues.